Listed here are 20 T cell receptor beta chains from one sample, sequenced in a study of graft-versus-host responses after intestinal transplantation. TCRdb's copy holds only in-frame clones and misses some; the assay was immunoSEQ multiplex PCR. Of 11,000 to 15,000 clones listed, about 36% were seen once; the top ten hold under 1.2%. The sequenced sample was alloreactive CD4+ T cells from a mixed lymphocyte reaction culture, obtained before intestinal transplant. Subset of the sample: CFSE-low proliferating T cells sorted from roughly 6-day pre-transplant mixed lymphocyte reaction (GvH or HvG direction). Every receptor here comes from a human patient who received an intestinal transplant.

This clone showed up just a few times. The rearrangement links TRBV4-1 to TRBJ1-2, with TRBD1 matching 9 bases. V trimming: 3 bases; J trimming: 2 bases; junction bases outside the gene matches: 7. This CDR3 contains 16 residues. Germline assignment: CDR1 MGHRA and CDR2 YSYEKL. DNA of the CDR3: TGCGCCAGCAGCCACCCCAGGGGGACAGGGAACTATGGCTACACCTTC. This translates into CASSHPRGTGNYGYTF.

The V gene is TRBV9, the J gene TRBJ1-2; no clear D. V was clipped by 0 bases and J by 4 bases, with 13 bases between them. This CDR3 contains 15 residues. Germline V CDR1 and CDR2: SGDLS, YYNGEE. The CDR3 spells CASSVADTPSYGYTF. As DNA, the CDR3 is TGTGCCAGCAGCGTAGCTGACACCCCTTCCTATGGCTACACCTTC.

The chain combines TRBV7-2 with TRBJ1-2; the match to TRBD1 covers 9 bases. Germline CDR1 reads SGHTA; CDR2 reads FQGNSA. The CDR3 is 13 amino acids. With V trimmed by 6 bases and J by 4 bases, 3 bases remained unmatched. The CDR3 region has the DNA TGTGCCAGCAGACTGACAGGGGGCTATGGCTACACCTTC. It yields the protein CASRLTGGYGYTF. The full variable domain, its missing parts supplied by reference TRBV7-2 and TRBJ1-2, is GAGVSQSPSNKVTEKGKDVELRCDPISGHTALYWYRQSLGQGLEFLIYFQGNSAPDKSGLPSDRFSAERTGGSVSTLTIQRTQQEDSAVYLCASRLTGGYGYTFGSGTRLTVV.

The V gene is TRBV5-5, the J gene TRBJ1-1; 8 bases match TRBD1. Germline V gene data show CDR1 as SGHKS and CDR2 as YYEKEE (reference sequence). The CDR3 contains 14 residues. V was pared by 2 bases and J by 5 bases, with 5 bases of the junction left unmatched. CDR3 DNA sequence: TGTGCCAGCAGCTTCCAGGGGGCAGGGACTGAAGCTTTCTTT. Its translation: CASSFQGAGTEAFF.

The rearrangement links TRBV18 to TRBJ2-3; D not resolved. The CDR3 extends over 15 amino acids. Trimming left V 3 bases short and J 2 bases short, with 12 bases between. Germline V gene data show CDR1 as KGHSH and CDR2 as LQKENI. CDR3 loop: CASSPRRQDTDTQYF. In DNA form, the CDR3 reads TGTGCCAGCTCACCGCGCAGGCAAGACACAGATACGCAGTATTTT.

This clone turned up a few times. CDR3 protein: CASSLVAGENEQYF. The CDR3 DNA reads as TGTGCCAGCAGCTTAGTGGCAGGGGAGAACGAGCAGTACTTC. The gene calls are TRBV7-9 and TRBJ2-7; possibly TRBD1 for D (6 bases). Trimming shortened V by 1 base and J by 5 bases, and 12 bases separated the two germline ends. Germline assignment: CDR1 SEHNR and CDR2 FQNEAQ (reference sequence). This CDR3 region has 14 residues.

Here the CDR3 DNA reads TGTGCCAGCACCAAGGGACAGGGCCGGGTGGCTTTCTTT. Amino acid sequence: CASTKGQGRVAFF. This chain links TRBV6-4 with TRBJ1-1; 9 nucleotides match TRBD1. Germline V lookup: CDR1 MRHNA, CDR2 SNTAGT. V was clipped by 7 bases and J by 11 bases; unmatched bases: 11. CDR3 length: 13 residues.

This rearrangement joins TRBV18 to TRBJ1-2; D is ambiguous. The CDR3 contains 11 residues. Germline CDR1 KGHSH, CDR2 LQKENI. V gave up 2 bases and J gave up 7 bases, with 5 bases separating them. CDR3 sequence: CASSPGGGYTF. CDR3 nucleotides: TGTGCCAGCTCACCAGGAGGTGGCTACACCTTC.

This clone showed up just a few times. This sequence joins TRBV7-2 and TRBJ2-1; 10 bases are shared with TRBD2. The trim removed 4 bases at V and 2 bases at J, leaving 5 bases unmatched. CDR1 SGHTA and CDR2 FQGNSA come from the germline V gene. The CDR3 spans 16 residues. In DNA, the CDR3 is TGTGCCAGCAGCTCAAGCGGGGGGGCTGCCTACAATGAGCAGTTCTTC. Translated, it gives CASSSSGGAAYNEQFF.

This clone ranks as medium-sized. The gene calls are TRBV25-1 and TRBJ2-7, with D tentatively TRBD1 (5 bases). Germline-derived CDR1 and CDR2 are MGHDK and SYGVNS. The V and J ends lost 0 bases and 5 bases respectively, with 11 bases between them. CDR3 length equals 14 residues. CDR3 loop: CASSEYSGNNEQYF. The CDR3 nucleotides are TGTGCCAGCAGTGAATACTCAGGGAACAACGAGCAGTACTTC.

The chain combines TRBV7-9 with TRBJ1-5, with D possibly TRBD1 on 5 matching bases. V was pared by 2 bases and J by 3 bases, with 14 bases between. Per the germline V gene, CDR1 is SEHNR and CDR2 is FQNEAQ (reference sequence). CDR3 length: 16 residues. The CDR3 DNA sequence: TGTGCCAGCAGCTTATCCCAGGGAGGGCACAATCAGCCCCAGCATTTT. Translation gives CASSLSQGGHNQPQHF. Together with reference TRBV7-9 and TRBJ1-5, the CDR3 gives the full variable domain: DTGVSQNPRHKITKRGQNVTFRCDPISEHNRLYWYRQTLGQGPEFLTYFQNEAQLEKSRLLSDRFSAERPKGSFSTLEIQRTEQGDSAMYLCASSLSQGGHNQPQHFGDGTRLSIL.

This clone has only a few counts. V and J are TRBV6-1 and TRBJ1-2; the match to TRBD1 covers 7 bases. The ends lost 6 bases at V and 7 bases at J; junction bases unmatched: 14. Germline CDR1 reads MNHNS; CDR2 reads SASEGT. The CDR3 covers 15 residues. The CDR3 nucleotides are TGTGCCAGCAGACCCAGGCAGGACAGGTTGGGTGGCTACACCTTC. Protein product: CASRPRQDRLGGYTF.

The chain employs TRBV5-4 and TRBJ2-3; 8 nucleotides match TRBD2. The J segment lost 4 bases and the V segment lost 1 base, leaving 11 bases of the junction unmatched. CDR3 length: 17 amino acids. CDR1 and CDR2 (germline): SGHNT, YYREEE (reference sequence). In DNA form, the CDR3 reads TGTGCCAGCAGCTTGTTTAGGGACGGGGGGGGGTCAGATACGCAGTATTTT. Amino acid sequence: CASSLFRDGGGSDTQYF. Full variable domain (outside the CDR3, taken from reference TRBV5-4 and TRBJ2-3): ETGVTQSPTHLIKTRGQQVTLRCSSQSGHNTVSWYQQALGQGPQFIFQYYREEENGRGNFPPRFSGLQFPNYSSELNVNALELDDSALYLCASSLFRDGGGSDTQYFGPGTRLTVL.

This clone was detected a few times. CDR3 amino acids: CASSSMAGGGHTIYF. CDR3 bases: TGTGCCAGCAGTTCCATGGCCGGCGGGGGTCACACCATATATTTT. The chain is built from TRBV6-5 and TRBJ1-3; D may be TRBD1 (5 bases). The CDR3 is made up of 15 amino acids. The germline V gene has CDR1 MNHEY and CDR2 SVGAGI. V lost 4 bases to trimming and J lost 8 bases, with 18 bases between them.

The chain is built from TRBV4-3 and TRBJ2-7; TRBD1 agrees at 11 bases. The germline CDR1 and CDR2 sequences are LGHNA and YSLEER. The V and J ends lost 3 bases and 0 bases, in that order; junction bases with no gene match: 4. The CDR3 is 16 amino acids. The CDR3 spells CASSQGTGGLSYEQYF. CDR3 DNA sequence: TGCGCCAGCAGCCAGGGGACAGGGGGTCTCTCCTACGAGCAGTACTTC.

This clone appeared a few times. This rearrangement joins TRBV7-2 to TRBJ2-3; 7 positions agree with TRBD1. The V segment lost 1 base and the J segment 4 bases; nucleotides outside the gene matches: 5. Germline CDR1 and CDR2: SGHTA and FQGNSA. CDR3 size: 15 residues. The CDR3 nucleotides read TGTGCCAGCAGCTTAGTGGGACAGCGGTCAGATACGCAGTATTTT. This encodes CASSLVGQRSDTQYF. Full variable domain (missing parts from reference TRBV7-2 and TRBJ2-3): GAGVSQSPSNKVTEKGKDVELRCDPISGHTALYWYRQSLGQGLEFLIYFQGNSAPDKSGLPSDRFSAERTGGSVSTLTIQRTQQEDSAVYLCASSLVGQRSDTQYFGPGTRLTVL.

The rearrangement links TRBV10-3 to TRBJ1-1, with D unclear. The CDR3 spans 14 residues. Between the trimmed V and J ends, which lost 3 bases and 3 bases, there was a span of 11 bases. The germline CDR1 and CDR2 sequences are ENHRY and SYGVKD. CDR3 sequence: CAISDKLSYTEAFF. The DNA for the CDR3 is TGTGCCATCAGTGATAAGCTATCTTACACTGAAGCTTTCTTT.

V usage is TRBV11-2 and J usage is TRBJ2-7, with TRBD2 as a possible D gene (6 bases). CDR3 length: 13 amino acids. Trimming stripped 5 bases from V and 6 bases from J, with 14 bases between. Germline CDR1 SGHAT, CDR2 FQNNGV. The CDR3 is CASSNRETSEQYF. The CDR3 region has the DNA TGTGCCAGCAGCAACCGGGAGACCTCCGAGCAGTACTTC.

This chain connects TRBV19 to TRBJ1-2; TRBD1 matches at 7 bases. Losses at the gene ends were 4 bases for V and 1 base for J; bases not matched to a gene: 6. The CDR3 is 15 amino acids. Germline V CDR1 and CDR2: LNHDA, SQIVND (reference sequence). The CDR3: CASSTGQALNYGYTF. The DNA for the CDR3 is TGTGCCAGTAGTACCGGACAGGCTCTTAACTATGGCTACACCTTC.

The V and J genes are TRBV4-3 and TRBJ2-3; 11 positions agree with TRBD2. The CDR3 runs to 19 residues. Germline V gene sequence: CDR1 LGHNA, CDR2 YSLEER. V shed 4 bases and J 2 bases; nucleotides not matched to a gene: 14. The CDR3 DNA follows: TGCGCCAGCAGCCTCTATTATAGCGGGGGGGCGATAGACACAGATACGCAGTATTTT. It translates to CASSLYYSGGAIDTDTQYF.